This T cell receptor beta chain is from a study of long-term antiretroviral therapy in people with HIV (dated by TCRdb to 2021 to 2024). Some background on the complete study: The earliest samples were collected roughly a decade before the 2015 WHO recommendation for immediate ART, at a time when ART was usually postponed until CD4 counts fell. Test extractions of a monoclonal T-cell line alongside 33 polyclonal samples showed no cross-contamination during QIAcube processing. Of the roughly 30 participants with HIV, approximately 11 were female. A retrospective serial study tested whether ART initiation and durable HIV suppression were associated with changes in peripheral blood TRB repertoire composition and diversity. A total of about 200 cryopreserved PBMC samples were contributed to the cohort by 30 adults with confirmed HIV infection, with samples collected serially over a mean of approximately six years (range 1-12). Overall results and qualifications from the work: Expanded TRB clones identified before ART initiation dominated the repertoire at all time points, although this dominance fluctuated and declined in many PLHIV after ART. Narrower CDR3 length ranges were observed in HIV repertoires than in controls, and an antigen-experienced repertoire with only a slight naive shift after ART was suggested by the network structure. The samples span the years 2004 to 2017, and the ART regimens used may be less effective than current regimens. Unsorted PBMC were profiled instead of sorted CD4+ and CD8+ T cells because pre-ART samples had limited cell numbers. Inferences about post-ART repertoire changes are limited because no data were available on ART adherence, viral resistance or therapy changes. Because PBMC availability was limited, only the TCR beta chain was sequenced, with no alpha chain pairing. ART initiation was associated with a significant increase in TRB diversity, but diversity stayed significantly below transplant donor controls even after long-term ART.

The immunoSEQ hsTCRB v3.0 assay was used at survey level resolution to sequence the TRB variable region. The targeted TRB sequencing depth was roughly 35,000-50,000 T-cell genomes per sample. Pooled TRB libraries were sequenced on an Illumina MiSeq with a v3 150-cycle kit. The study's own analysis went as follows. Repertoire analysis was performed in R inside a reproducible Nextflow workflow that covered QC, data transformation and analysis. LymphoSeq2, an R package for exploring AIRR-Seq data, was used to implement the custom analyses. Four samples that produced fewer than 5000 total TRB sequences were removed, so approximately 190 HIV repertoires were analyzed. Among the 180 to 200 HIV repertoires that were kept, some 60 were collected before ART initiation and 120 to 140 were collected after ART initiation. Each repertoire was downsampled to 5000 TRB nucleotide sequences, and summary statistics were averaged across 100 downsampling iterations. TRB sequences were retained for analysis only if CDR3 regions of at least seven amino acids were present. Diversity was measured with a Shannon entropy-derived clonality score and the Gini coefficient. In the repertoire networks, any two of the top 5000 CDR3 amino acid sequences were linked whenever the two sequences differed by an edit distance of one. GLIPH2 predicted antigen specificity groups and MHC restriction for TRB CDR3 amino acid sequences. To flag known CMV, EBV, HIV or tissue antigen associations, CDR3 amino acid sequences were matched against VDJdb and McPAS-TCR. Pre-ART, post-ART and control groups were compared with Wilcoxon signed-rank tests and Holm-Bonferroni correction. Here the immuneACCESS table is served through TCRdb, limited to in-frame sequences with V and J called. Missing clones are a known gap in these copies; in checked studies unresolved V genes cover under half, and the rest lacks a known reason. The V and J calls and clone size come from that table; D and trimming were worked out from the DNA. Here the sample has about 28,000 clones; roughly 84% occur a single time. Of the sample, 7.5% to 9.5% falls within the top ten clones.

The germline V end is reduced by 3 bases and the J end by 0 bases; junction bases left unmatched: 12. The germline V gene provides CDR1 SGHDN and CDR2 FVKESK. The CDR3 holds 18 amino acids from the cysteine to the phenylalanine. CDR3 DNA only is kept here, 54 bases in frame from base 1. To be included, a participant needed at least one PBMC sample from before ART initiation plus at least two post-ART samples. Every participant with HIV received treatment in the United States of America. Before DNA extraction, cryopreserved samples of about 0.95-11 million PBMC were thawed and then washed. At the time of the earliest PBMC sample, participants with HIV were aged between roughly 20 and 55 years. Each participant contributed PBMC samples from 1-4 timepoints before ART initiation and 2-8 timepoints after ART initiation, with a median of 7 samples. Serial HIV viral load, CD4+ T-cell count, ART history and demographic data were obtained for every participant. Using a Qiagen kit on a QIAcube, genomic DNA was extracted from unsorted PBMC, with samples processed in batches of 12.

On this clone: The target of this receptor is not known. No base quality values were provided; no much bigger clone lies one nucleotide off.

The V and J segments used are TRBV14 and TRBJ1-2; 8 middle bases align to TRBD1. Sequenced material: unsorted PBMCs, taken 3 years after starting antiretroviral therapy. The sequence was collected from a man aged 40-49 years with HIV. The CDR3 sequence is CASSHLFQGAAANYGYTF. The bases read TGTGCCAGCAGCCACCTCTTCCAGGGGGCGGCAGCTAACTATGGCTACACCTTC.